This TCR beta chain is drawn from a study of blood T cell repertoires in COVID-19. On the study more broadly: T cells, B-cell-depleted T cells, or PBMCs supplied cDNA or gDNA.

CDR3 size: 16 residues. J lost 7 bases, V lost 6 bases, and 12 bases had no gene match. CDR1 and CDR2 (germline): LNHDA, SQIVND (reference sequence). Seattle patient enrollment occurred during active infection, with longitudinal follow-up thereafter. Repertoires were generated with immunoSEQ multiplex PCR, while TCRdb's copy carries only in-frame clones and drops some. The repertoire holds approximately 96,000 clones, with 85% to 90% as singletons. The specimen sequenced was peripheral blood. The chain employs TRBV19 and TRBJ1-5; TRBD1 agrees at 10 bases. This TCR was recovered from a human donor with COVID-19, enrolled during active disease. The donor label of this sample is uncertain. The CDR3 loop is CASRRTTGGLRQPQHF. In nucleotides, the CDR3 is TGTGCCAGTAGGAGAACGACAGGGGGCCTCAGGCAGCCCCAGCATTTT.